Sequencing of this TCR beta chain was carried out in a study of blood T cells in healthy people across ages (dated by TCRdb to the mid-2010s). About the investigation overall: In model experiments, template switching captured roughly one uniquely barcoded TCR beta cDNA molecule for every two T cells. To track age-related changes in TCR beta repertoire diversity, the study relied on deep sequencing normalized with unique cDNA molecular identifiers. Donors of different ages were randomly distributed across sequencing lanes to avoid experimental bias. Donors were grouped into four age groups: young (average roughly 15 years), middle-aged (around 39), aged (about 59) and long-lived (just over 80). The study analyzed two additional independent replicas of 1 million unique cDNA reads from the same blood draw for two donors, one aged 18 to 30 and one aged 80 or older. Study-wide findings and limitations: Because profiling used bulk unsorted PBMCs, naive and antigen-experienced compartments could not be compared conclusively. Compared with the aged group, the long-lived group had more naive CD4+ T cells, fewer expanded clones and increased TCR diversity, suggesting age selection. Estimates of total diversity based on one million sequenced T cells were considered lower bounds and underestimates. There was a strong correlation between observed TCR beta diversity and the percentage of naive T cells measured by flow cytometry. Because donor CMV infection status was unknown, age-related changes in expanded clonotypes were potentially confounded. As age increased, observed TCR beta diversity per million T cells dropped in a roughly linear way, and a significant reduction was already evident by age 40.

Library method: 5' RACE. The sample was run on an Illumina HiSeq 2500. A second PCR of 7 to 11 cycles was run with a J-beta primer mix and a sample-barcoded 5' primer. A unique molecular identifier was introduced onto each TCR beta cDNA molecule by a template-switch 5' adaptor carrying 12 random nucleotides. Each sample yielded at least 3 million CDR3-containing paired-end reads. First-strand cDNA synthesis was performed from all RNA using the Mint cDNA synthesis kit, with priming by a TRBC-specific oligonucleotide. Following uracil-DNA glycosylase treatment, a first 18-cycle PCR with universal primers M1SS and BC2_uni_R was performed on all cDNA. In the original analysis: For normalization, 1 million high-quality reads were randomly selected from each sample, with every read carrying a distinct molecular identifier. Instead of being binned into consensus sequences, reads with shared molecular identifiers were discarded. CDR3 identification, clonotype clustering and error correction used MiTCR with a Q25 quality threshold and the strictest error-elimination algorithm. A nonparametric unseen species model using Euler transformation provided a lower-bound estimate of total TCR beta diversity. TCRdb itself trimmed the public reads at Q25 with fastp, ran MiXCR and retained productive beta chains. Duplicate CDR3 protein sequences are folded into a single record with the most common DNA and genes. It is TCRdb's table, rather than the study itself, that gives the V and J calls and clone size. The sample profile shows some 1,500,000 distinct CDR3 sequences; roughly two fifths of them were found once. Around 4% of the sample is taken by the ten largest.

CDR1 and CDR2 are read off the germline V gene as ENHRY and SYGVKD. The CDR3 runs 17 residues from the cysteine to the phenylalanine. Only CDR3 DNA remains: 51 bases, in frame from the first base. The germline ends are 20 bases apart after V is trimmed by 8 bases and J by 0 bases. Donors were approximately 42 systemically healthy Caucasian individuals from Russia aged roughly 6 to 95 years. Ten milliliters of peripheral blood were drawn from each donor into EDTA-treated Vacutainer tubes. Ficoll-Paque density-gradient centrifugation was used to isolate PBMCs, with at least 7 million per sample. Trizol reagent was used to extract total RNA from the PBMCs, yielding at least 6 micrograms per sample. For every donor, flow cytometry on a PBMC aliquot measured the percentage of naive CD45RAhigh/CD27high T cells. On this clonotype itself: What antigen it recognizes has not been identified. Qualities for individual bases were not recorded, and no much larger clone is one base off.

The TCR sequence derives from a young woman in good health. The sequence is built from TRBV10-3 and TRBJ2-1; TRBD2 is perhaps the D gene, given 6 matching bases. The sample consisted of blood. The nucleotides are TGTGCCATCGCCGGTAGAGCGGGCGAAGGCTCCTACAATGAGCAGTTCTTC. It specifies CAIAGRAGEGSYNEQFF.